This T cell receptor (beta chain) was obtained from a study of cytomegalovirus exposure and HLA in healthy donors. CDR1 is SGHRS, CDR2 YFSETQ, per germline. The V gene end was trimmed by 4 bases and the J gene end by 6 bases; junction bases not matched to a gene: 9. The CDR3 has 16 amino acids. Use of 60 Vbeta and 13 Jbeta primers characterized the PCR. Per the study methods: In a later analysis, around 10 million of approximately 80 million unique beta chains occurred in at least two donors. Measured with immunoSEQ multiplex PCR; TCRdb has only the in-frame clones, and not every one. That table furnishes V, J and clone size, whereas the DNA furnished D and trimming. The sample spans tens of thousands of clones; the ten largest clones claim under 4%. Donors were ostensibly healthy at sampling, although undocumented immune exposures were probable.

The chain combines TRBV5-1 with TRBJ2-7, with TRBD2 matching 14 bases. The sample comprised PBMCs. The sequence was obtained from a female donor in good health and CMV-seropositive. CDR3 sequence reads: CASSPQGTSGGTEQYF. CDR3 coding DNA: TGCGCCAGCAGCCCGCAAGGGACTAGCGGGGGAACCGAGCAGTACTTC. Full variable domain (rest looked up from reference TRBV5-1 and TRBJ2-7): KAGVTQTPRYLIKTRGQQVTLSCSPISGHRSVSWYQQTPGQGLQFLFEYFSETQRNKGNFPGRFSGRQFSNSRSEMNVSTLELGDSALYLCASSPQGTSGGTEQYFGPGTRLTVT.